The present T cell receptor (beta chain) was sequenced within a study of T cell clonality in common variable immunodeficiency (dated by TCRdb to 2015 to 2017). Most of the CVID patients and most of the healthy controls were of Caucasian heritage. From each donor, 5 to 8 ml of heparinized peripheral whole blood was collected. Genomic DNA from adults with common variable immune deficiency (CVID) and from healthy adult controls was the source for sequencing TCRbeta CDR3 repertoires. There were 22 healthy adult volunteers in the control group (approximately 12 female and about ten male), ranging in age from about 23 to 75 years, with a mean age of roughly 35. Diluted blood was subjected to density centrifugation over Hypaque 1077 or Ficoll-Paque for isolation of peripheral blood mononuclear cells. Unsorted mononuclear cells served as the source of genomic DNA, which was extracted either by Qiagen column purification or by a centrifugation-based method.

From a lookup of the germline V gene (reference sequence), CDR1 and CDR2 are DFQATT and SNEGSKA. Taken from cysteine to phenylalanine, the CDR3 has 16 residues. The DNA covers only part of the CDR3, 39 bases in frame from base 1. Unmatched junction bases come to 11, with V trimmed by 3 bases and J by 3 bases. This clone was seen repeatedly, ten times or more. Its antigen has not been determined. Read sequence stops 3 residues before the CDR3 end, and the germline J gene provides the missing end. For sequencing, equivalent amounts of genomic DNA were input from CVID and control samples. For every sample, a 60 bp segment covering the rearranged TCRbeta CDR3 region was amplified and then sequenced. The immunoSEQ assay, a bias-corrected multiplex PCR combined with high-throughput sequencing, was used for TCRbeta amplification. Concerning the study's data processing: Every unique nucleotide sequence was considered a clone and was annotated with V, D and J genes, copy number and frequency. Sequences were labeled productive if in frame, and non-productive if out of frame or containing stop codons. As previously described, clonality was calculated on the basis of Shannon's entropy. The predicted amino acid sequences of productive clones were used to derive mean CDR3 Kyte-Doolittle hydropathy. Scaled V gene usage was hierarchically clustered using Manhattan distance and complete linkage with the R hclust function. To assess clone sharing by CDR3 amino acid sequence, 12 repertoires per group were resampled over 100 rounds. The repertoires were screened for 60 to 85 published EBV-specific TCRbeta sequences and 200 to 250 published CMV-specific TCRbeta sequences. Analysis left out two CVID samples that produced under 10,000 sequences, so 35 to 50 CVID repertoires remained. The source is immuneACCESS, and TCRdb retained only in-frame sequences with V and J called. Part of the clones is not carried over; for the studies checked, unresolved V genes explain less than half of this, and the remainder is unexplained. That table is the source of V, J and clone size, and D and trimming were worked out from the DNA. Across this sample, some 45,000 clones were tabulated and none appeared just once. The ten largest clonotypes hold roughly 2.1% of the sample.

What the study reported, not specific to this receptor: Healthy controls shared more TCRbeta clones with each other than CVID subjects shared among themselves (p < 0.0001). Fewer deletions and N-nucleotide insertions were reportedly observed in CVID TCRbeta sequences, and highly modified clones with 13 or more V deletions were reportedly absent from CVID TCRbeta sequences. Patient heterogeneity within the CVID cohort put limits on correlating repertoire features with clinical complications. According to the authors, finding the cause of the higher clonality in CVID would require sequencing the repertoires of T cell subpopulations. TCRbeta clonality was higher in CVID subjects than in healthy controls (t-test p = 0.018), and the increase was most characteristic of about a third of subjects. Even though DNA input was equal, the average per sample came to about 81,820 unique sequences for controls compared with about 31,547 for CVID samples.

Sequencing used peripheral blood mononuclear cells. The rearrangement combines TRBV20-1 with TRBJ2-3; 8 junctional bases match TRBD1. The clonotype comes from a person between 18 and 75 years old in good health. The part of the CDR3 DNA that was read is TGCAGTGCTAGGGACAGGGTTACATTGGGAACAGATACG. Protein translation: CSARDRVTLGTDT. The entire CDR3 is CSARDRVTLGTDTQYF.